The rows below give T cell receptor beta chains drawn from one sample of a study of PD-L1 blockade in urothelial cancer. The protocol was immunoSEQ multiplex PCR, while the TCRdb copy is restricted to in-frame clones and leaves out a portion. The table has some 63,000 clones, approximately 80% seen once; the top ten hold around 5.7%. The sequenced sample was PBMCs, obtained around atezolizumab (anti-PD-L1) treatment. The receptors stem from a man aged 65 to 85 with urothelial cancer. The CDR3 runs from the conserved cysteine through the conserved F or W. Each record gives: V gene, J gene, D gene, clone size, CDR3 DNA, CDR3 protein. A D gene is named only where the DNA matches it firmly. Clone size is not always given. Where it is, it says once, few, many or a class for expanded clones.

V gene: TRBV7-9; J gene: TRBJ2-7; D gene: TRBD2; clone size: -; CDR3 DNA: TGTGCCAGCAGCGTGGCGGGGGGTCGGGAGCAGTACTTC; CDR3 protein: CASSVAGGREQYF
V gene: TRBV9; J gene: TRBJ1-5; D gene: -; clone size: -; CDR3 DNA: TGTGCCAGCAGCGTAGGGGCAAACAGCAATCAGCCCCAGCATTTT; CDR3 protein: CASSVGANSNQPQHF
V gene: TRBV4-3; J gene: TRBJ2-6; D gene: -; clone size: -; CDR3 DNA: TGCGCCAGCAGCCAAGAACATACATTCTCTGGGGCCAACGTCCTGACTTTC; CDR3 protein: CASSQEHTFSGANVLTF
V gene: TRBV7-2; J gene: TRBJ1-2; D gene: -; clone size: once; CDR3 DNA: TGTGCCAGCAGCTTAGATTCACTTAACTATGGCTACACCTTC; CDR3 protein: CASSLDSLNYGYTF
V gene: TRBV19; J gene: TRBJ1-1; D gene: TRBD1; clone size: -; CDR3 DNA: TGTGCCAGTAGAAAGTCAGGGGGCGTGGTAGGGACTGAAGCTTTCTTT; CDR3 protein: CASRKSGGVVGTEAFF
V gene: TRBV7-6; J gene: TRBJ2-7; D gene: -; clone size: -; CDR3 DNA: TGTGCCAGCAGCATCGGACAGGAGGGATTCGGGCAGTACTTC; CDR3 protein: CASSIGQEGFGQYF
V gene: TRBV9; J gene: TRBJ2-5; D gene: TRBD2; clone size: -; CDR3 DNA: TGTGCCAGCAGCGTAGGAACTAGCGTGTTCCAAGAGACCCAGTACTTC; CDR3 protein: CASSVGTSVFQETQYF
V gene: TRBV9; J gene: TRBJ2-2; D gene: TRBD2; clone size: -; CDR3 DNA: TGTGCCAGCAGCCCTGCCAGCGGGGCCGGGGAGCTGTTTTTT; CDR3 protein: CASSPASGAGELFF
V gene: TRBV11-3; J gene: TRBJ1-5; D gene: -; clone size: -; CDR3 DNA: TGTGCCAGCAGCTGGACATATGATCAGCCCCAGCATTTT; CDR3 protein: CASSWTYDQPQHF
V gene: TRBV6-1; J gene: TRBJ1-5; D gene: -; clone size: -; CDR3 DNA: TGTGCCAGCAGTGAAGCTTGGAGTGCTCAGCCCCAGCATTTT; CDR3 protein: CASSEAWSAQPQHF
V gene: TRBV6-6; J gene: TRBJ2-7; D gene: TRBD2; clone size: -; CDR3 DNA: TGTGCCAGCAGTTCCGCCCGACTAGCGGGGGGGCACGCGCAGTACTTC; CDR3 protein: CASSSARLAGGHAQYF
V gene: TRBV19; J gene: TRBJ2-3; D gene: TRBD1; clone size: -; CDR3 DNA: TGTGCCAGTCGAACAGGGGGCAACACAGATACGCAGTATTTT; CDR3 protein: CASRTGGNTDTQYF
V gene: TRBV2; J gene: TRBJ2-5; D gene: TRBD1; clone size: few; CDR3 DNA: TGTGCCAGCAGTGAGAACAGGGGAGACCAAGAGACCCAGTACTTC; CDR3 protein: CASSENRGDQETQYF
V gene: TRBV19; J gene: TRBJ1-1; D gene: -; clone size: -; CDR3 DNA: TGTGCCAGTACTCCCCTTCCGGAGGGCCAGGCCACTGAAGCTTTCTTT; CDR3 protein: CASTPLPEGQATEAFF
V gene: TRBV18; J gene: TRBJ2-3; D gene: -; clone size: -; CDR3 DNA: TGTGCCAGCTCACCACCGCGGGCTAGCCACACAGATACGCAGTATTTT; CDR3 protein: CASSPPRASHTDTQYF
V gene: TRBV11-2; J gene: TRBJ2-7; D gene: TRBD2; clone size: -; CDR3 DNA: TGTGCCAGCAGCCCCCCCCTAGCGGGACTCTACGAGCAGTACTTC; CDR3 protein: CASSPPLAGLYEQYF
V gene: TRBV2; J gene: TRBJ2-5; D gene: TRBD2; clone size: few; CDR3 DNA: TGTGCCAGCATATACGGGGGGGGAGAGACCCAGTACTTC; CDR3 protein: CASIYGGGETQYF